This TCR beta chain appears in the sequencing data of a study of shared T cell receptors in the human thymus. The data were produced by immunoSEQ multiplex PCR, yet TCRdb's version contains in-frame clones alone and is incomplete. The profile shows roughly 500,000 clones, 70% to 80% of them singletons. CDR3 length equals 15 residues. The germline gives CDR1 SGHTA, CDR2 FQGNSA. V gave up 5 bases and J gave up 11 bases; unmatched junction bases: 12. Another study also made use of these data, one on human thymus T cells. As that report states: Thymus tissue was removed during corrective cardiac surgery. What appeared biased in thymic and blood repertoires was the usage of V and J genes. Related studies found that unrelated individuals share highly overlapping thymic repertoires.

Sequencing input: thymocytes. The rearrangement links TRBV7-2 to TRBJ1-5; TRBD1 matches 10 bases. This sequence originates from a boy less than two years old with a congenital heart defect. The CDR3 DNA follows: TGTGCCAGCAGCGCTCGACGGACAGGGGGTTTTGCCCAGCATTTT. This gives the protein CASSARRTGGFAQHF.